This T cell receptor (beta chain) originates from a study of early T cells in non-severe SARS-CoV-2 infection (dated by TCRdb to 2020 to 2023). Looking at the study overall: Bulk RNA from unsorted whole blood was used for TCR sequencing, so alpha and beta chains could not be paired.

Libraries came from 5' RACE. Sequencing was carried out with a NextSeq 500. Unique molecular identifiers were attached to individual cDNA molecules in the TCR library protocol so that sequencing error and PCR bias could be corrected. TCR alpha and beta chains were both sequenced, and the abundances of alpha and beta sequences in each sample were closely correlated with each other. For the original study's pipeline: Decombinator V4 was used to annotate the V gene, J gene and CDR3 of the TCR sequences. TCRs were defined as expanded if a significant change between any two time points was detected under a Poisson model with p below 0.0001. TCR abundances were normalised to the total number of TCRs sequenced per sample and were expressed as counts per million. VDJdb, accessed 1 November 2021, was searched for CMV, EBV and SARS-CoV-2 annotated TCRs, excluding TCRs annotated for multiple antigens. TCRdb trimmed public reads at Q25 via fastp, called clones via MiXCR and kept in-frame beta chains. Merged by CDR3 protein, the rows form single entries marked with the most common genes and DNA. TCRdb's processing, not the authors', yielded these V and J calls. The sample records approximately 97,000 distinct CDR3 sequences, under 15% of which are singletons. The ten largest clones add up to roughly 6.2% of the sample.

Set within a cohort of healthcare workers in London, UK, this nested case-control study involved weekly PCR testing of nasopharyngeal swabs along with blood sampling. Healthcare workers were recruited during the week of the UK lockdown, between 23 and 31 March 2020, and followed weekly for up to roughly 16 weeks. This clonotype was counted ten times or more. It has no known antigen specificity. The record has no base qualities; no much larger clone is one base away. General findings and caveats noted by the study authors: VDJdb matching was skewed toward anti-spike CD8 responses and likely underestimated virus-specific expansions, missing private and CD4 specificities.

Sequenced input: whole blood. The sequence came from an adult who was a healthcare worker with PCR-confirmed SARS-CoV-2 infection or an uninfected control (not recorded which).

The CDR3 is CASSALPGNSGRADTQYF. The nucleotides are TGTGCCAGCAGTGCCCTGCCCGGTAATAGCGGGAGGGCAGATACGCAGTATTTT. Recombination linked TRBV28 to TRBJ2-3; 11 junctional bases match TRBD2. The germline V gene specifies MDHEN as CDR1 and SYDVKM as CDR2. Trimming leaves V shorter by 5 bases and J shorter by 4 bases, with the junction holding 14 bases beyond the gene matches. Counted from cysteine to phenylalanine, this CDR3 has 18 amino acids. Of all the DNA, just the CDR3 is kept, 54 bases in frame from base 1.